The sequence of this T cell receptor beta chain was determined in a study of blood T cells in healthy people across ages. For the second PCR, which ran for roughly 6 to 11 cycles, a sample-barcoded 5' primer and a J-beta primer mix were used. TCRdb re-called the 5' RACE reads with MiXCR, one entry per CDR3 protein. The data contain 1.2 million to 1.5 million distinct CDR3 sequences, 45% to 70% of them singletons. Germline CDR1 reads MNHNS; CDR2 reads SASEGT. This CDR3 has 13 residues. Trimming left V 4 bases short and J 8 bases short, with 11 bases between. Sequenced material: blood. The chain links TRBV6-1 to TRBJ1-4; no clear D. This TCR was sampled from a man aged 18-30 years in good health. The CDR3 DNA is TGTGCCAGCAGTGGACCCAAAGGGGAAAAACTGTTTTTT. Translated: CASSGPKGEKLFF.